These 21 T cell receptor beta chains were all obtained from the same sample, sequenced in a study of persistence of HIV-infected CD4 T cells. No antigen is known for these receptors. Lysates of CMV-infected fibroblasts at 9.5 to 10 ug/mL stimulated these cells. Responding CD4+ T cells were sorted by upregulation of both CD40 ligand and CD69. Sequencing used immunoSEQ version 4 in survey mode. The table came from immunoSEQ multiplex PCR; TCRdb's copy has only in-frame clones and leaves some out. The sample has roughly 14,000 clones, 65% to 75% seen once. Sequenced material: CD4+ T cells sorted from PBMCs after roughly 20-hour stimulation, taken from a patient who received antiretroviral therapy. The receptor source for this set is an adult man with HIV who was CMV-seropositive.

The genes are TRBV18 and TRBJ2-5, with 7 bases lining up with TRBD1. Germline CDR1 is KGHSH and CDR2 is LQKENI. Unmatched junction bases numbered 4, after V lost 5 bases and J lost 4 bases. The CDR3 has 13 residues. This CDR3 is CASSIAGGETQYF. The DNA of the CDR3 is TGTGCCAGCTCAATCGCAGGGGGAGAGACCCAGTACTTC. Full variable domain (remainder filled in from reference TRBV18 and TRBJ2-5): NAGVMQNPRHLVRRRGQEARLRCSPMKGHSHVYWYRQLPEEGLKFMVYLQKENIIDESGMPKERFSAEFPKEGPSILRIQQVVRGDSAAYFCASSIAGGETQYFGPGTRLLVL.

The V gene is TRBV10-3, the J gene TRBJ2-7, with a weak D call TRBD2 (6 bases). In germline, CDR1 is ENHRY, CDR2 SYGVKD. V lost 3 bases and J lost 2, with 11 bases in between. The CDR3 length is 14 residues. DNA of the CDR3: TGTGCCATCAGTGATTTGGGGGGTACCTACGAGCAGTACTTC. Amino acids: CAISDLGGTYEQYF.

The chain employs TRBV4-1 and TRBJ1-2; the D gene is possibly TRBD1 (5 bases). CDR1 MGHRA and CDR2 YSYEKL come from the germline V gene. With 2 bases removed from V and 2 bases from J, the gap between germline ends came to 15 bases. The CDR3 is made up of 16 amino acids. CDR3: CASSQPPGRRNYGYTF. In nucleotides, the CDR3 is TGCGCCAGCAGCCAACCTCCGGGACGGAGAAACTATGGCTACACCTTC.

This clone has more than one count but fewer than ten. This chain connects TRBV3-1 (or the pseudogene TRBV3-2) to TRBJ2-5; D gene unclear. The CDR3 has 14 residues. Germline CDR1 LGHDT, CDR2 YNNKEL (reference sequence). V gave up 2 bases and J gave up 4 bases, with 11 bases separating them. The CDR3 bases are TGTGCCAGCAGCCAAAATCCGGGTTCAGAGACCCAGTACTTC. It encodes CASSQNPGSETQYF.

A few counts support this clone. This chain uses TRBV5-8 with TRBJ2-5; the D call may be TRBD1 or TRBD2 (5 bases each). V was shortened by 0 bases and J by 4 bases, with 19 bases between the two germline ends. This CDR3 is built from 17 residues. CDR1 SGHTS and CDR2 YDEGEE come from the germline V gene. CDR3 nucleotide sequence: TGTGCCAGCAGCTTGGGTCCGGCCCCCGAGGGGTCAGAGACCCAGTACTTC. This gives the protein CASSLGPAPEGSETQYF. The full variable domain, its missing parts supplied by reference TRBV5-8 and TRBJ2-5, is EAGVTQSPTHLIKTRGQQATLRCSPISGHTSVYWYQQALGLGLQFLLWYDEGEERNRGNFPPRFSGRQFPNYSSELNVNALELEDSALYLCASSLGPAPEGSETQYFGPGTRLLVL.

The chain has TRBV19 and TRBJ1-1, with TRBD1 matching over 8 bases. V lost 8 bases, J lost 1 base, and 3 bases stayed unmatched. From germline, CDR1 is LNHDA and CDR2 SQIVND (reference sequence). This CDR3 is 13 amino acids long. The DNA for the CDR3 is TGTGCCAGTGGCGGGACAGGGAACACTGAAGCTTTCTTT. It is translated as CASGGTGNTEAFF.

The CDR3 DNA reads TGTGCTAGTGGTAGGACTTTGAACACTGAAGCTTTCTTT. Residues: CASGRTLNTEAFF. This chain links TRBV12-5 with TRBJ1-1; the D is unclear. Deletions cut 5 bases from V and 0 bases from J, with 7 bases between. Germline assignment: CDR1 LGHNT and CDR2 FRNRAP. The CDR3 length is 13 residues.

The rearrangement uses TRBV5-1 and TRBJ2-3; maybe TRBD2 (6 bases). CDR3 length: 14 residues. V was trimmed by 4 bases and J by 2 bases, leaving 11 bases between them. Germline CDR1 reads SGHRS; CDR2 reads YFSETQ. The CDR3 region is CASSQGLDTDTQYF. The CDR3 DNA reads TGCGCCAGCAGCCAGGGACTCGACACAGATACGCAGTATTTT.

The rearrangement joins TRBV7-2 to TRBJ1-5; weak D call: TRBD1 (6 bases). CDR1 is SGHTA and CDR2 is FQGNSA in the germline V gene. Deletions cut 1 base from V and 1 base from J, with 17 bases between. CDR3 length: 18 residues. In nucleotides, the CDR3 is TGTGCCAGCAGCTTAGGCCCCGGGGGCGCTGGAAGCAATCAGCCCCAGCATTTT. Amino acids: CASSLGPGGAGSNQPQHF.

The V and J genes are TRBV28 and TRBJ2-1, with TRBD2 matching 11 bases. Trimming took 6 bases from V and 8 from J; bases not matched to a gene: 3. CDR1 and CDR2 (germline): MDHEN, SYDVKM. This CDR3 region has 13 residues. The CDR3 nucleotides read TGTGCCAGCAGCCTAGCGGGGGGACATGAGCAGTTCTTC. Its protein product is CASSLAGGHEQFF.

The V call is TRBV5-1, the J call TRBJ2-1; 7 positions agree with TRBD1. The junction had 2 bases not matched to a gene; V was cut back by 3 bases and J by 5 bases. The germline gives CDR1 SGHRS, CDR2 YFSETQ. The CDR3 consists of 13 residues. The CDR3 DNA follows: TGCGCCAGCAGCTGGGGACAGCACAATGAGCAGTTCTTC. Residues: CASSWGQHNEQFF.

The chain is built from TRBV5-1 and TRBJ2-3; no clear D. Trimming left V 0 bases short and J 4 bases short, with 6 bases between. Germline CDR1 reads SGHRS; CDR2 reads YFSETQ. The CDR3 is made up of 13 amino acids. As DNA, the CDR3 is TGCGCCAGCAGCTTGGGTTCCTCAGATACGCAGTATTTT. Translation: CASSLGSSDTQYF.

The V call is TRBV25-1, the J call TRBJ2-3; D is undetermined. Looked up from germline, CDR1 is MGHDK and CDR2 is SYGVNS. The CDR3 totals 12 residues. Trimming stripped 5 bases from V and 4 bases from J, with 7 bases between. This CDR3 is CASSRIADTQYF. CDR3 DNA sequence: TGTGCCAGCAGTAGGATCGCAGATACGCAGTATTTT.

This sequence joins TRBV15 and TRBJ2-1; perhaps TRBD2 as D (5 bases). The germline V gene has CDR1 LNHNV and CDR2 YYDKDF (reference sequence). The CDR3 is 15 residues long. V lost 0 bases, J lost 5 bases, and 11 bases lay in between. This CDR3 reads CATSRDDYGHNEQFF. CDR3 bases: TGTGCCACCAGCAGAGACGACTACGGGCACAATGAGCAGTTCTTC.

The CDR3 nucleotides are TGCGCCAGCAGCCGCCGAGGAGACCGCTACGAGCAGTACTTC. It yields the protein CASSRRGDRYEQYF. The chain recombines TRBV5-1 with TRBJ2-7; unclear D gene. This CDR3 comprises 14 residues. Germline V gives CDR1 SGHRS, CDR2 YFSETQ. Deletions cut 4 bases from V and 3 bases from J, with 14 bases between.

V gene TRBV5-1 combines with J gene TRBJ1-1, with 9 nucleotides matching TRBD1. CDR1 SGHRS and CDR2 YFSETQ come from the germline V gene. The junction had 9 bases not matched to a gene; V was cut back by 4 bases and J by 2 bases. This CDR3 comprises 16 residues. CDR3 DNA: TGCGCCAGCAGCGTATTAAGACAGGGGGGCAACACTGAAGCTTTCTTT. This encodes CASSVLRQGGNTEAFF.

In regard to this clone: Other DNA sequences from this sample encode an identical CDR3 as well. The gene calls are TRBV28 and TRBJ2-7; 7 nucleotides agree with TRBD1. In germline, CDR1 is MDHEN, CDR2 SYDVKM. This CDR3 spans 14 amino acids. V lost 6 bases to trimming and J lost 4 bases; unmatched junction nucleotides: 9. The CDR3: CASSPPGQPYEQYF. In nucleotides, the CDR3 is TGTGCCAGCAGCCCACCGGGACAGCCGTACGAGCAGTACTTC.

The CDR3 nucleotides are TGTGCCAGCAGTCCAAGACAGGGCCGGGACTCCGGGGCCAACGTCCTGACTTTC. As protein: CASSPRQGRDSGANVLTF. The chain has TRBV28 and TRBJ2-6, with D possibly TRBD1 on 7 matching bases. Per the germline V gene, CDR1 is MDHEN and CDR2 is SYDVKM. CDR3 length: 18 residues. V was clipped by 5 bases and J by 4 bases, with 21 bases between them.

V and J are TRBV30 and TRBJ1-2; D unresolved. The V end was cut by 0 bases, the J end by 4 bases, with 15 bases between. The CDR3 spans 15 residues. The germline gives CDR1 GTSNPN, CDR2 SVGIG (reference sequence). CDR3 in DNA: TGTGCCTGGAGTGTACATCTACGTACTGTCTATGGCTACACCTTC. Its translation is CAWSVHLRTVYGYTF.

The gene calls are TRBV24-1 and TRBJ1-5, with no clear D. Germline-derived CDR1 and CDR2 are KGHDR and SFDVKD. The length of the CDR3 is 14 residues. The V and J ends lost 7 bases and 3 bases respectively, with 12 bases between them. The CDR3 sequence: CATSRSGPNQPQHF. In nucleotides, the CDR3 is TGTGCCACCAGCCGTTCCGGTCCCAATCAGCCCCAGCATTTT.

The rearrangement links TRBV5-4 to TRBJ2-1; no definite D call. The germline V gene has CDR1 SGHNT and CDR2 YYREEE (reference sequence). The CDR3 spans 11 residues. The V end lost 3 bases, the J end lost 9 bases, and 7 bases lay between the germline ends. In DNA form, the CDR3 reads TGTGCCAGCAGCTCGGACGGTGAGCAGTTCTTC. This translates into CASSSDGEQFF.